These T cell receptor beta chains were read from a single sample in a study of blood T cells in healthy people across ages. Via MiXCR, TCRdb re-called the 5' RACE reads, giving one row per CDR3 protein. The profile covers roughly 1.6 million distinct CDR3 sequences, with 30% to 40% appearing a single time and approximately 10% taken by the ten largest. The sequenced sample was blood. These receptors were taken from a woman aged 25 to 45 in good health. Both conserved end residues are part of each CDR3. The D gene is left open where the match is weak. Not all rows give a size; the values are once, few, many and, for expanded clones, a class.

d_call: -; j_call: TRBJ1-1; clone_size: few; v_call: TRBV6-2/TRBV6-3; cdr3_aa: CASSNPTGTTEAFF; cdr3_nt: TGTGCCAGCAGTAACCCAACAGGGACCACTGAAGCTTTCTTT
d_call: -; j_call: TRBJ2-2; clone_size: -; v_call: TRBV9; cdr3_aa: CASSVGWAANTGELFF; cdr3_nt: TGTGCCAGCAGCGTAGGATGGGCAGCGAACACCGGGGAGCTGTTTTTT
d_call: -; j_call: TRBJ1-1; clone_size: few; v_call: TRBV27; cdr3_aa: CASFQRRPGVYMNTEAFF; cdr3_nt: TGTGCCAGCTTCCAGCGGAGGCCGGGGGTTTACATGAACACTGAAGCTTTCTTT
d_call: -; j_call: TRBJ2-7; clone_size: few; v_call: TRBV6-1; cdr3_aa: CASNLGLGAYEQYF; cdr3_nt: TGTGCCAGCAACCTGGGTTTGGGAGCCTACGAGCAGTACTTC
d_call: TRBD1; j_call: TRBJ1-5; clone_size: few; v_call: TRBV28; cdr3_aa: CASSTGEDYQPQHF; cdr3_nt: TGTGCCAGCAGTACAGGGGAAGATTATCAGCCCCAGCATTTT
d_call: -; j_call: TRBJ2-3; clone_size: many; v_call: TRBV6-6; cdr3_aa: CASRVDGSTDTQYF; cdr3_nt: TGTGCCAGCAGGGTGGACGGGAGCACAGATACGCAGTATTTT
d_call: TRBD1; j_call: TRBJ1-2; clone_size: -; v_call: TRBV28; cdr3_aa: CASSLEGTGGRGYTF; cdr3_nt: TGTGCCAGCAGCCTAGAAGGGACAGGGGGCCGTGGCTACACCTTC
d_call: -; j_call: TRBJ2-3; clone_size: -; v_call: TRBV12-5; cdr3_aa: CASGRPGDTQYF; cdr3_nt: TGTGCTAGTGGTCGTCCTGGGGATACGCAGTATTTT
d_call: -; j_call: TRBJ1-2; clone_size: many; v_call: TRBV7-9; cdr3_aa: CASSEHEIGYTF; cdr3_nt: TGTGCCAGCAGCGAACACGAGATTGGCTACACCTTC
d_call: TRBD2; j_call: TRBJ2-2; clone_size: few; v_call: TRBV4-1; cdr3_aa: CASSQNSPGLAGPGGTGELFF; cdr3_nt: TGCGCCAGCAGCCAAAACTCTCCGGGACTAGCGGGGCCCGGGGGCACCGGGGAGCTGTTTTTT
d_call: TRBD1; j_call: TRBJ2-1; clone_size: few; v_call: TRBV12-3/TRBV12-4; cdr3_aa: CASSLLSGGRFF; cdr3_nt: TGTGCCAGCAGTTTATTGTCAGGGGGCAGGTTCTTC
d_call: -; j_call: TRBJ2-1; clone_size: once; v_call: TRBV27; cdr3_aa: CASSLMGGKPSNEQFF; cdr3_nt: TGTGCCAGCAGTTTAATGGGGGGTAAGCCATCCAATGAGCAGTTCTTC
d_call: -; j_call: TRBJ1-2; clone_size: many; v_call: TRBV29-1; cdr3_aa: CSVVDSSYGYTF; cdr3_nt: TGCAGCGTTGTGGATTCATCATATGGCTACACCTTC
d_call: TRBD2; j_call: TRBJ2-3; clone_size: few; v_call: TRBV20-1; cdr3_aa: CSARLAAQVKDTQYF; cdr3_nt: TGCAGTGCTAGGCTAGCGGCCCAGGTGAAGGATACGCAGTATTTT
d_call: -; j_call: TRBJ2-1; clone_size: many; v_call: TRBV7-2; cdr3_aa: CASSYRIRRNGNEQFF; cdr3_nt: TGTGCCAGCAGTTACCGGATAAGGCGGAACGGCAATGAGCAGTTCTTC
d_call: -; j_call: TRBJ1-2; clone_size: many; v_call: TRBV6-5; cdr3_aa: CASSQDLYGYTF; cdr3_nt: TGTGCCAGCAGTCAAGACCTTTATGGCTACACCTTC
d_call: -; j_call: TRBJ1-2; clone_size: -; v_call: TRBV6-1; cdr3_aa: CASSENRNYGYTF; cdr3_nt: TGTGCCAGCAGTGAGAACAGAAACTATGGCTACACCTTC
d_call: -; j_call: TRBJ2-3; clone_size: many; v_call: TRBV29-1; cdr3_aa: CSVPGGNTQYF; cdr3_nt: TGCAGCGTTCCCGGTGGGAATACGCAGTATTTT
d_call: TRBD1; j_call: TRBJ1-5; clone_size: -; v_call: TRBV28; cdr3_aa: CASRPRTGYNQPQHF; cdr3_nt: TGTGCCAGCAGGCCCAGGACAGGGTACAATCAGCCCCAGCATTTT
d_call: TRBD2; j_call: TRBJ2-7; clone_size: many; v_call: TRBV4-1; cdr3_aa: CASSQVPAGESYEQYF; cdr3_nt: TGCGCCAGCAGCCAAGTGCCAGCGGGAGAATCGTACGAGCAGTACTTC
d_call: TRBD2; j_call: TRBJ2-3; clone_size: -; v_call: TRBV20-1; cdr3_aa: CSASPAPLAGGRTDTQYF; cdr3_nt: TGCAGTGCTTCACCCGCACCGTTAGCGGGAGGGCGTACAGATACGCAGTATTTT
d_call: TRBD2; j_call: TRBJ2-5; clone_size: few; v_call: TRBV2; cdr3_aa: CASQWERGQETQYF; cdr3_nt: TGTGCCAGCCAGTGGGAGCGGGGGCAAGAGACCCAGTACTTC
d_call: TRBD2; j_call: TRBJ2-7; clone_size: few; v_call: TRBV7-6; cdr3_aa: CASSPRGGTSPTYEQYF; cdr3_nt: TGTGCCAGCAGCCCCCGTGGGGGGACTAGCCCTACCTACGAGCAGTACTTC
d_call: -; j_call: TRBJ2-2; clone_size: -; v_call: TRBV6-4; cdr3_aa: CASSDQDTRELFF; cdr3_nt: TGTGCCAGCAGTGACCAGGACACCCGGGAGCTGTTTTTT
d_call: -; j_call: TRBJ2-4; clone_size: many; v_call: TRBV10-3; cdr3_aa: CAIRRRGGAKNIQYF; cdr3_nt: TGTGCCATCAGACGGCGGGGTGGGGCCAAAAACATTCAGTACTTC
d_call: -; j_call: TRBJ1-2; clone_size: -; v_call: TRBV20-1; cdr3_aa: CSARETGRPNYGYTF; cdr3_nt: TGCAGTGCTAGGGAGACAGGCAGACCTAACTATGGCTACACCTTC
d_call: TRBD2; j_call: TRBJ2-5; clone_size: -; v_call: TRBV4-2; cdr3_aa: CASSQATSGGQETQYF; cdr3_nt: TGTGCCAGCAGCCAAGCTACTAGCGGGGGGCAAGAGACCCAGTACTTC
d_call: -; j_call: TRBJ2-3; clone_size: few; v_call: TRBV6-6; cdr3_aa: CASSYTGQGTDTQYF; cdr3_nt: TGTGCCAGCAGTTACACGGGCCAGGGCACAGATACGCAGTATTTT
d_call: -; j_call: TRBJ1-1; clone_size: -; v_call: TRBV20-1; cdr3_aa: CSARDQSTEAFF; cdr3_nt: TGCAGTGCTAGAGATCAGAGCACTGAAGCTTTCTTT
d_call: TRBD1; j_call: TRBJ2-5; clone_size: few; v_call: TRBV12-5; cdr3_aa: CASGSGTGVGETQYF; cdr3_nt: TGTGCTAGTGGCTCCGGGACAGGGGTCGGAGAGACCCAGTACTTC
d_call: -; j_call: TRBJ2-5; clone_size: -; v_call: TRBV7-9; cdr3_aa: CATPKPQGEQETQYF; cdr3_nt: TGTGCCACGCCGAAGCCCCAGGGCGAACAAGAGACCCAGTACTTC
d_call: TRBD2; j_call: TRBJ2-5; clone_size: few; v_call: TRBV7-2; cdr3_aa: CASSPRSGSPGEQYF; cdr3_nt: TGTGCCAGCAGCCCTAGGAGCGGGAGTCCGGGAGAGCAGTACTTC
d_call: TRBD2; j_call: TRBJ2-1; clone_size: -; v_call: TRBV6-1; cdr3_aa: CASFRTSGGSYNEQFF; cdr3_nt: TGTGCCAGCTTTAGGACTAGCGGGGGATCCTACAATGAGCAGTTCTTC
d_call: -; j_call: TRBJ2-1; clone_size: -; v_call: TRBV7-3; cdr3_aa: CASSPRLARTMGEQFF; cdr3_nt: TGTGCCAGCAGCCCTCGGCTAGCACGGACTATGGGTGAGCAGTTCTTC
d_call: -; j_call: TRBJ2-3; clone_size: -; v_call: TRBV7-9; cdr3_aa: CASSRTISTDTQYF; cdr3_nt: TGTGCCAGCAGCCGGACTATAAGCACAGATACGCAGTATTTT
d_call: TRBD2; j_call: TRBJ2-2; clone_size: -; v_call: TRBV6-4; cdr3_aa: CASSPHHSGRSTGELFF; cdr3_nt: TGTGCCAGCAGTCCACACCACAGCGGGAGGAGCACCGGGGAGCTGTTTTTT
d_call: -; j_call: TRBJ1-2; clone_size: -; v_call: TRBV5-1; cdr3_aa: CASSLRQGSAGGYTF; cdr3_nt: TGCGCCAGTAGCTTGAGGCAGGGATCGGCCGGAGGCTACACCTTC
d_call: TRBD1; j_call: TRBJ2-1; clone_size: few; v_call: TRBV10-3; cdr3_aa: CASYSRDRGLNEQFF; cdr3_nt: TGTGCCAGCTACTCCCGGGACAGGGGGCTGAATGAGCAGTTCTTC
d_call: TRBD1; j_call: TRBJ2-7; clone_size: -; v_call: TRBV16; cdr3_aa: CASSHLPGQGSYEQYF; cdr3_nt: TGTGCCAGCAGCCACCTGCCGGGACAGGGCTCCTACGAGCAGTACTTC
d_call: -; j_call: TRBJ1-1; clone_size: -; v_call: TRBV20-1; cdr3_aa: CSARDFMNTEAFF; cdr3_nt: TGCAGTGCTAGGGACTTTATGAACACTGAAGCTTTCTTT
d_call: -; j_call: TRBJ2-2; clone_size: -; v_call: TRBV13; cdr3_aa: CASSLRAGRLELFF; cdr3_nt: TGTGCCAGCAGCTTAAGGGCAGGACGGCTGGAGCTGTTTTTT
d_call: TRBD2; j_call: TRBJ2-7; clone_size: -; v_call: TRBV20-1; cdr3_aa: CSAREGSGGPYEQYF; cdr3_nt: TGCAGTGCTAGAGAAGGTAGCGGGGGACCCTACGAGCAGTACTTC
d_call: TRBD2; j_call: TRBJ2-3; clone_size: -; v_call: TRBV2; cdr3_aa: CAGSGGRGADTQYF; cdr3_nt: TGTGCCGGCAGTGGCGGGAGGGGCGCGGATACGCAGTATTTT
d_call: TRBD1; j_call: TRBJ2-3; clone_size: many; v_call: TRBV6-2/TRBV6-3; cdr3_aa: CASSFGQAHTDTQYF; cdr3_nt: TGTGCCAGCAGTTTCGGACAGGCACACACAGATACGCAGTATTTT
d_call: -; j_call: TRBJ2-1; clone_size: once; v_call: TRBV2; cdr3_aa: CASSGPDGTYNEQFF; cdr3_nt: TGTGCCAGCAGTGGTCCGGACGGAACCTACAATGAGCAGTTCTTC
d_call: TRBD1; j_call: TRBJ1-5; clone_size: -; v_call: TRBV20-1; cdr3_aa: CSARGRGIGGSNQPQHF; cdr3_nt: TGCAGTGCTAGAGGCAGGGGGATCGGCGGGAGCAATCAGCCCCAGCATTTT
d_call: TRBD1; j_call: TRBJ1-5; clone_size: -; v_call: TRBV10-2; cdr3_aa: CASSEAGTGYVAQHF; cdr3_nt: TGCGCCAGCAGTGAGGCCGGGACAGGGTATGTGGCCCAGCATTTT
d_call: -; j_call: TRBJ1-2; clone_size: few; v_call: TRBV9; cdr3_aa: CASTRSSEGYGYTF; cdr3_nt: TGTGCCAGCACACGGTCTTCCGAGGGCTATGGCTACACCTTC
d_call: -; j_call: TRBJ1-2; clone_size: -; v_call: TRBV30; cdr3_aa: CAWSQPRGAGNYGYTF; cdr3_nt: TGTGCCTGGAGCCAGCCCAGGGGAGCAGGAAACTATGGCTACACCTTC
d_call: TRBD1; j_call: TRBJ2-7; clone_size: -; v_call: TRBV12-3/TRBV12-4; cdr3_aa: CASRQEGGRQGAVNEQYF; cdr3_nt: TGTGCCAGCAGACAAGAAGGGGGGCGTCAGGGGGCGGTAAACGAGCAGTACTTC
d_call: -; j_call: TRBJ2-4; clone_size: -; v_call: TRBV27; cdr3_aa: CASSDSQGSTDIQYF; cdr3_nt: TGTGCCAGCAGCGACTCTCAGGGGAGTACGGACATTCAGTACTTC
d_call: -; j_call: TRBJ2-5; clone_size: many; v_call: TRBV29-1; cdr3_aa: CSVVPPGETQYF; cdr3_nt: TGCAGCGTGGTACCCCCAGGAGAGACCCAGTACTTC
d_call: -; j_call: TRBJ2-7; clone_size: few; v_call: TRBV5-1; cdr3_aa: CASSLKGVEQYF; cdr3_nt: TGCGCCAGCAGCTTGAAGGGGGTCGAGCAGTACTTC
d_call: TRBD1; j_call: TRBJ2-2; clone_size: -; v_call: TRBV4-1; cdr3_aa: CASRQGMNTGELFF; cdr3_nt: TGCGCCTCACGACAGGGGATGAACACCGGGGAGCTGTTTTTT
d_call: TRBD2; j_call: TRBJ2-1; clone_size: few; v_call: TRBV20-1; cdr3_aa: CSATGLAGYSYNEQFF; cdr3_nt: TGCAGTGCTACCGGACTAGCGGGGTACTCCTACAATGAGCAGTTCTTC
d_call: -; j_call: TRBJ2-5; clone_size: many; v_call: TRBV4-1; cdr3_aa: CASSQGASQETQYF; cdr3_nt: TGCGCCAGCAGCCAAGGGGCCAGTCAAGAGACCCAGTACTTC
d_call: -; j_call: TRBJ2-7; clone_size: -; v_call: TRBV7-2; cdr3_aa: CASSHGRTSYEQYF; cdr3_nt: TGTGCCAGCAGCCATGGGAGGACCTCCTACGAGCAGTACTTC
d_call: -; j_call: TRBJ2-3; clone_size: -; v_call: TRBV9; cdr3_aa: CASGWTASADTQYF; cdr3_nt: TGTGCCAGCGGCTGGACGGCAAGCGCAGATACGCAGTATTTT
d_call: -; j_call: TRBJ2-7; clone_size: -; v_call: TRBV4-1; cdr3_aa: CASSQRRGNSSYEQYF; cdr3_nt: TGCGCCAGCAGCCAACGTAGGGGGAATAGCTCCTACGAGCAGTACTTC
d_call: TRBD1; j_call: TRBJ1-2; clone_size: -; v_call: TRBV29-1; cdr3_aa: CSVESGGQGGYTF; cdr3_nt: TGCAGCGTTGAATCGGGCGGACAGGGCGGCTACACCTTC